The 31 T cell receptor beta chains reported below all come from one sample, sequenced in a study of blood T cell repertoires in COVID-19. The protocol was immunoSEQ multiplex PCR, while the TCRdb copy is restricted to in-frame clones and leaves out a portion. The sample shows tens of thousands of clones, roughly 79% of them seen only once. Sequencing used peripheral blood. These receptors all come from a man aged 80 or over with acute or convalescent COVID-19.

The V gene is TRBV5-5, the J gene TRBJ1-6; no clear D gene. Trimming shortened V by 2 bases and J by 0 bases, and 9 bases separated the two germline ends. The CDR3 has 16 residues. CDR1 is SGHKS and CDR2 is YYEKEE in the germline V gene (reference sequence). The CDR3 bases are TGTGCCAGCAGCTTACTATTTCCCTCCTATAATTCACCCCTCCACTTT. Its translation is CASSLLFPSYNSPLHF. Full variable domain (remainder filled in from reference TRBV5-5 and TRBJ1-6): DAGVTQSPTHLIKTRGQQVTLRCSPISGHKSVSWYQQVLGQGPQFIFQYYEKEERGRGNFPDRFSARQFPNYSSELNVNALLLGDSALYLCASSLLFPSYNSPLHFGNGTRLTVT.

The chain has TRBV11-3 and TRBJ2-7; TRBD1 might be the D (6 bases). The CDR3 is made up of 13 amino acids. The germline V and J ends were trimmed by 5 bases and 3 bases, with 11 bases remaining between them. CDR1 and CDR2 from the germline V gene are SGHNT and YENEEA. The CDR3 DNA reads TGTGCCAGCAGCCCGCAGACAGGCTACGAGCAGTACTTC. It codes for CASSPQTGYEQYF.

The chain has TRBV4-2 and TRBJ1-6, with D possibly matching TRBD1 (6 bases). V was trimmed by 1 base and J by 3 bases, leaving 10 bases between them. CDR1 is LGHNA, CDR2 YNFKEQ, per germline. The CDR3 runs 16 residues. The CDR3 spells CASSQGGGDYNSPLHF. The CDR3 DNA reads TGTGCCAGCAGCCAAGGAGGGGGAGACTATAATTCACCCCTCCACTTT.

V usage is TRBV11-2 and J usage is TRBJ2-1, with 13 bases matching TRBD2. The junction had 7 bases not matched to a gene; V was cut back by 8 bases and J by 0 bases. This CDR3 is built from 17 residues. Germline V CDR1 and CDR2: SGHAT, FQNNGV. The CDR3 DNA is TGTGCCAGCGGTTGGACTAGCGGGAGTCACTCCTACAATGAGCAGTTCTTC. Translating it yields CASGWTSGSHSYNEQFF.

V usage is TRBV11-2 and J usage is TRBJ1-1, with D tentatively TRBD1 (5 bases). Trimming took off 6 bases at V and 4 bases at J, with 15 bases between the two ends. The CDR3 consists of 14 residues. Looked up from germline, CDR1 is SGHAT and CDR2 is FQNNGV. The CDR3 DNA follows: TGTGCCAGCAGGACCCGGGACTACTTCACTGAAGCTTTCTTT. The encoded protein is CASRTRDYFTEAFF.

In its sample, this clone was seen a few times. The rearrangement links TRBV11-2 to TRBJ2-1; a possible D gene is TRBD2 (7 bases). The germline gives CDR1 SGHAT, CDR2 FQNNGV. Trimming took off 4 bases at V and 2 bases at J, with 12 bases between the two ends. The CDR3 extends over 15 amino acids. The CDR3 bases are TGTGCCAGCAGCTCGGGGGCGGGAGCCTACAATGAGCAGTTCTTC. This encodes CASSSGAGAYNEQFF.

The genes are TRBV28 and TRBJ1-3, with D unresolved. Germline V lookup: CDR1 MDHEN, CDR2 SYDVKM. Between the trimmed V and J ends, which lost 2 bases and 2 bases, there was a span of 4 bases. This CDR3 has 13 residues. Here the CDR3 reads CASSLPAGNTIYF. CDR3 nucleotide sequence: TGTGCCAGCAGTTTACCAGCTGGAAACACCATATATTTT.

The chain links TRBV11-2 to TRBJ2-3, with TRBD2 identical over 15 bases. The V and J ends lost 6 bases and 3 bases, in that order; junction bases with no gene match: 10. Germline values: CDR1 SGHAT, CDR2 FQNNGV. This CDR3 spans 18 amino acids. CDR3 bases: TGTGCCAGCAGTCTCCGGGCAGGACTAGCGGGAGGGACAGATACGCAGTATTTT. Translated: CASSLRAGLAGGTDTQYF. The entire variable domain, with the rest obtained from reference TRBV11-2 and TRBJ2-3, is as follows: EAGVAQSPRYKIIEKRQSVAFWCNPISGHATLYWYQQILGQGPKLLIQFQNNGVVDDSQLPKDRFSAERLKGVDSTLKIQPAKLEDSAVYLCASSLRAGLAGGTDTQYFGPGTRLTVL.

This chain joins TRBV29-1 and TRBJ2-5; weak D call: TRBD2 (5 bases). The CDR3 consists of 12 residues. Germline V gene data show CDR1 as SQVTM and CDR2 as ANQGSEA. V shed 4 bases and J shed 4 bases, with 10 bases lying between them. CDR3 protein: CSVGLASETQYF. CDR3 in DNA: TGCAGCGTTGGGTTAGCGTCAGAGACCCAGTACTTC. The whole variable domain, remainder taken from reference TRBV29-1 and TRBJ2-5, is SAVISQKPSRDICQRGTSLTIQCQVDSQVTMMFWYRQQPGQSLTLIATANQGSEATYESGFVIDKFPISRPNLTFSTLTVSNMSPEDSSIYLCSVGLASETQYFGPGTRLLVL.

This clone was seen a handful of times. The CDR3 nucleotides are TGTGCCAGCAGTTACGGGGGGGCGAATCATCGAGACGAGCAGTACTTC. Translation gives CASSYGGANHRDEQYF. This rearrangement joins TRBV6-6 to TRBJ2-7; a weak D match, TRBD2 (7 bases). Trimming left V 2 bases short and J 5 bases short, with 19 bases between. This CDR3 contains 16 residues. CDR1 and CDR2 from the germline V gene are MNHNY and SVGAGI (reference sequence).

The chain joins TRBV30 to TRBJ1-1, with a tentative D call TRBD1 (6 bases). V was pared by 8 bases and J by 2 bases, with 18 bases between. The CDR3 loop spans 14 amino acids. The germline V gene encodes CDR1 GTSNPN and CDR2 SVGIG (reference sequence). The CDR3 reads CAGSRGNRNTEAFF. The CDR3 DNA reads as TGTGCCGGATCAAGGGGGAATAGAAACACTGAAGCTTTCTTT.

CDR3 DNA sequence: TGTGCCACCGGAGGGAGGGCCGAAACAGATACGCAGTATTTT. Translating gives CATGGRAETDTQYF. The chain combines TRBV2 with TRBJ2-3; 7 bases match TRBD2. This CDR3 contains 14 residues. The germline V gene encodes CDR1 SNHLY and CDR2 FYNNEI. With V trimmed by 10 bases and J by 3 bases, 10 bases remained unmatched.

V gene TRBV18 combines with J gene TRBJ1-2, with a possible D match to TRBD1 (5 bases). Trimming cost V 2 bases and J 4 bases, with 11 bases left between them. Germline lookup yields CDR1 KGHSH and CDR2 LQKENI. The CDR3 sequence is 14 residues long. This CDR3 reads CASSPDRDVYGYTF. DNA of the CDR3: TGTGCCAGCTCACCAGACAGAGACGTCTATGGCTACACCTTC.

The rearrangement uses TRBV11-2 and TRBJ1-4, with D tentatively TRBD1 (5 bases). The V and J ends lost 5 bases and 0 bases respectively, with 10 bases between them. In germline, CDR1 is SGHAT, CDR2 FQNNGV. The CDR3 covers 15 residues. The CDR3 loop is CASSGQTATNEKLFF. In DNA, the CDR3 is TGTGCCAGCAGCGGCCAGACAGCAACTAATGAAAAACTGTTTTTT. Full variable domain (rest looked up from reference TRBV11-2 and TRBJ1-4): EAGVAQSPRYKIIEKRQSVAFWCNPISGHATLYWYQQILGQGPKLLIQFQNNGVVDDSQLPKDRFSAERLKGVDSTLKIQPAKLEDSAVYLCASSGQTATNEKLFFGSGTQLSVL.

The rearrangement uses TRBV5-1 and TRBJ1-2; tentatively, D is TRBD1 (5 bases). From germline, CDR1 is SGHRS and CDR2 YFSETQ. The germline V and J ends were trimmed by 0 bases and 6 bases, with 15 bases remaining between them. The CDR3 runs to 15 residues. The CDR3 is CASSLVGQGGNGYTF. For the CDR3, the DNA is TGCGCCAGCAGCTTGGTTGGCCAGGGAGGGAATGGCTACACCTTC.

The chain joins TRBV28 to TRBJ1-2; no firm D call. V lost 6 bases, J lost 5 bases, and 13 bases lay in between. The germline V gene has CDR1 MDHEN and CDR2 SYDVKM. The CDR3 length is 13 residues. Here the CDR3 reads CASSPRQGYGYTF. CDR3 nucleotide sequence: TGTGCCAGCAGCCCACGACAAGGATATGGCTACACCTTC.

V usage is TRBV6-6 and J usage is TRBJ1-2; D is undetermined. CDR3 length: 12 residues. Looked up from germline, CDR1 is MNHNY and CDR2 is SVGAGI (reference sequence). V dropped 10 bases and J dropped 1 base, with 10 bases sitting between them. CDR3 amino acids: CATKEGNYGYTF. The DNA for the CDR3 is TGTGCCACCAAGGAGGGTAACTATGGCTACACCTTC.

The chain employs TRBV9 and TRBJ2-7; 8 bases map to TRBD1. CDR3 size: 13 residues. CDR1 is SGDLS and CDR2 is YYNGEE in the germline V gene. Trimming removed 0 bases from V and 6 bases from J; junction bases left unmatched: 2. The CDR3 DNA is TGTGCCAGCAGCGTAGGAACAGGGGGCGAGCAGTACTTC. This translates into CASSVGTGGEQYF.

The chain carries TRBV18 and TRBJ2-1; 10 nucleotides line up with TRBD1. Germline CDR1 is KGHSH and CDR2 is LQKENI. Trimming at V came to 4 bases and at J to 6 bases, leaving 6 bases not matched to a gene. The CDR3 covers 15 residues. CDR3 sequence (DNA): TGTGCCAGCTCACGGACAGGGGGACGGGGCAATGAGCAGTTCTTC. It translates to CASSRTGGRGNEQFF. The whole variable domain, filled in from reference TRBV18 and TRBJ2-1, reads NAGVMQNPRHLVRRRGQEARLRCSPMKGHSHVYWYRQLPEEGLKFMVYLQKENIIDESGMPKERFSAEFPKEGPSILRIQQVVRGDSAAYFCASSRTGGRGNEQFFGPGTRLTVL.

CDR3 loop: CASRTSGTSDTQYF. The CDR3 DNA follows: TGCGCCAGCAGGACTAGCGGGACATCAGATACGCAGTATTTT. The V and J genes are TRBV5-1 and TRBJ2-3, with TRBD2 matching 11 bases. This CDR3 comprises 14 residues. V was pared by 5 bases and J by 4 bases, with 3 bases of the junction left unmatched. Germline V lookup: CDR1 SGHRS, CDR2 YFSETQ.

The chain uses TRBV28 and TRBJ2-1; TRBD1 matches at 8 bases. With V trimmed by 6 bases and J by 8 bases, 18 bases remained unmatched. Germline CDR1 MDHEN, CDR2 SYDVKM. The length of the CDR3 is 17 residues. CDR3 DNA sequence: TGTGCCAGCAGCCTTACAGGGGGGACAGGTCCTCGGGATGAGCAGTTCTTC. It codes for CASSLTGGTGPRDEQFF.

The V call is TRBV28, the J call TRBJ2-7, with D possibly TRBD1 on 6 matching bases. Trimming cost V 5 bases and J 4 bases, with 15 bases left between them. The CDR3 runs 14 residues. CDR1 is MDHEN, CDR2 SYDVKM, per germline. The CDR3, as DNA: TGTGCCAGCAGTGGGGGCGGCCGGATATACGAGCAGTACTTC. This gives the protein CASSGGGRIYEQYF.

The chain is built from TRBV19 and TRBJ1-2, with TRBD1 matching over 7 bases. V shed 4 bases, J shed 0 bases, and the junction held 5 bases outside the gene matches. CDR3 length: 15 residues. In germline, CDR1 is LNHDA, CDR2 SQIVND (reference sequence). CDR3 coding DNA: TGTGCCAGTAGTACCCGACAGGGCGCTAACTATGGCTACACCTTC. Protein sequence: CASSTRQGANYGYTF.

The genes are TRBV28 and TRBJ1-6; D uncertain. The CDR3 runs 14 residues. Germline CDR1 and CDR2: MDHEN and SYDVKM. Trimming pared 3 bases from V and 7 bases from J, leaving 10 bases between. The CDR3 here is CASSLRIWNSPLHF. The CDR3 DNA sequence: TGTGCCAGCAGTTTGAGGATATGGAATTCACCCCTCCACTTT.

CDR3 nucleotide sequence: TGTGCCAGCAGCTATCAGGCCGGTAGCTCTGGGGCCAACGTCCTGACTTTC. It yields the protein CASSYQAGSSGANVLTF. The V and J genes are TRBV27 and TRBJ2-6; no definite D call. The CDR3 is 17 residues long. Per the germline V gene, CDR1 is MNHEY and CDR2 is SMNVEV (reference sequence). Trimming left V 6 bases short and J 0 bases short, with 15 bases between. The full variable domain, in which reference TRBV27 and TRBJ2-6 provide the parts outside the CDR3, is EAQVTQNPRYLITVTGKKLTVTCSQNMNHEYMSWYRQDPGLGLRQIYYSMNVEVTDKGDVPEGYKVSRKEKRNFPLILESPSPNQTSLYFCASSYQAGSSGANVLTFGAGSRLTVL.

This chain uses TRBV19 with TRBJ1-2, with 7 bases fitting TRBD1. This CDR3 comprises 12 residues. Unmatched junction bases numbered 4, after V lost 4 bases and J lost 8 bases. Germline values: CDR1 LNHDA, CDR2 SQIVND (reference sequence). The chain's CDR3 is CASSRQGEGYTF. The CDR3, as DNA: TGTGCCAGTAGTAGGCAGGGGGAAGGCTACACCTTC. The full variable domain, with the rest looked up from reference TRBV19 and TRBJ1-2, is DGGITQSPKYLFRKEGQNVTLSCEQNLNHDAMYWYRQDPGQGLRLIYYSQIVNDFQKGDIAEGYSVSREKKESFPLTVTSAQKNPTAFYLCASSRQGEGYTFGSGTRLTVV.

The chain recombines TRBV5-4 with TRBJ2-1, with 8 nucleotides matching TRBD1. Germline lookup yields CDR1 SGHNT and CDR2 YYREEE (reference sequence). The J segment lost 8 bases and the V segment lost 5 bases, leaving 15 bases of the junction unmatched. This CDR3 is 16 amino acids long. The CDR3 DNA follows: TGTGCCAGCAGTCTGATTGGGACAGGCTACCTGGATGAGCAGTTCTTC. This encodes CASSLIGTGYLDEQFF.

As to this clone: Other DNA sequences of this sample code for an identical CDR3. This chain joins TRBV12-3 or TRBV12-4 and TRBJ2-5; TRBD2 is a possible D gene (5 bases). CDR3 length: 13 amino acids. Trimming removed 1 base at V and 4 bases at J, with 7 bases between. The CDR3 region is CASSLGGLETQYF. CDR3 bases: TGTGCCAGCAGTTTAGGAGGGTTAGAGACCCAGTACTTC.

As DNA, the CDR3 is TGTGCCAGCAGCTTCCGACAGGGGAGCACTGAAGCTTTCTTT. Protein: CASSFRQGSTEAFF. The V and J genes are TRBV7-2 and TRBJ1-1; 8 nucleotides match TRBD1. J was trimmed by 4 bases and V by 3 bases; bases with no gene match: 4. Germline CDR1 SGHTA, CDR2 FQGNSA. CDR3 length equals 14 residues. Supplemented by reference TRBV7-2 and TRBJ1-1, the full variable domain reads GAGVSQSPSNKVTEKGKDVELRCDPISGHTALYWYRQSLGQGLEFLIYFQGNSAPDKSGLPSDRFSAERTGGSVSTLTIQRTQQEDSAVYLCASSFRQGSTEAFFGQGTRLTVV.

The chain couples TRBV6-2 or TRBV6-3 to TRBJ1-1; tentatively, D is TRBD1 (5 bases). This CDR3 is built from 16 residues. CDR1 and CDR2 (germline): MNHEY, SVGEGT. Trimming shortened V by 0 bases and J by 0 bases, and 11 bases separated the two germline ends. The CDR3 here is CASSYSGGRVNTEAFF. The CDR3 coding sequence is TGTGCCAGCAGTTACTCGGGGGGTCGGGTGAACACTGAAGCTTTCTTT.

The rearrangement joins TRBV28 to TRBJ2-6; the D gene is possibly TRBD1 (5 bases). This CDR3 contains 19 residues. Germline-derived CDR1 and CDR2 are MDHEN and SYDVKM. Deletions cut 1 base from V and 0 bases from J, with 16 bases between. The CDR3 DNA reads as TGTGCCAGCAGTTTATTGAAAAGGGGATCCCTCTCTGGGGCCAACGTCCTGACTTTC. Its translation is CASSLLKRGSLSGANVLTF.